The 4 T cell receptor beta chains below come from one sample, sequenced in a study of control samples from healthy donors and cancer patients. Some clones are missing from TCRdb's copy, which holds only in-frame ones; the method was immunoSEQ multiplex PCR. This sample has approximately 90,000 clones, with 88% found just once. The source material was blood. Every receptor here comes from a woman in her 70s in good health.

J is TRBJ2-5 and V is TRBV5-6; 8 bases line up with TRBD2. The CDR3 consists of 15 residues. Germline loops: CDR1 SGHDT, CDR2 YYEEEE. The J segment lost 4 bases and the V segment lost 6 bases, leaving 11 bases of the junction unmatched. For the CDR3, the DNA is TGTGCCAGCACTCCCCCGGGGGGGGGCCCAGAGACCCAGTACTTC. This translates into CASTPPGGGPETQYF.

In its sample, this clone was seen a few times. The chain couples TRBV6-1 to TRBJ1-1, with TRBD1 matching 10 bases. This CDR3 is 16 amino acids long. V shed 4 bases, J shed 2 bases, and the junction held 7 bases outside the gene matches. Per germline, CDR1 MNHNS and CDR2 SASEGT. CDR3 protein: CASSAGTGASNTEAFF. In DNA form, the CDR3 reads TGTGCCAGCAGTGCCGGGACAGGGGCCTCAAACACTGAAGCTTTCTTT.

The chain joins TRBV7-2 to TRBJ2-2; unclear D gene. The germline V and J ends were trimmed by 3 bases and 7 bases, with 15 bases remaining between them. The CDR3 loop spans 15 amino acids. Germline assignment: CDR1 SGHTA and CDR2 FQGNSA. CDR3 sequence: CASSLFQTQFGELFF. CDR3 coding DNA: TGTGCCAGCAGCTTGTTTCAGACGCAGTTCGGGGAGCTGTTTTTT.

The chain carries TRBV9 and TRBJ2-2; 12 nucleotides match TRBD2. V gave up 2 bases and J gave up 8 bases; unmatched junction bases: 10. This CDR3 is built from 17 residues. Germline values: CDR1 SGDLS, CDR2 YYNGEE. As DNA, the CDR3 is TGTGCCAGCAGCGTCTCCGGGACTAGCGGGTCCGGTGGGGAGCTGTTTTTT. Its translation is CASSVSGTSGSGGELFF. The whole variable domain, remainder taken from reference TRBV9 and TRBJ2-2, is DSGVTQTPKHLITATGQRVTLRCSPRSGDLSVYWYQQSLDQGLQFLIQYYNGEERAKGNILERFSAQQFPDLHSELNLSSLELGDSALYFCASSVSGTSGSGGELFFGEGSRLTVL.